These 18 T cell receptor beta chains were all obtained from the same sample, sequenced in a study of T cell clonality in common variable immunodeficiency. Produced via immunoSEQ multiplex PCR; TCRdb's table is partial and in-frame only. The sample contains about 37,000 clones, none of them singletons. The specimen was peripheral blood mononuclear cells. The source is a person aged 18 to 75 in good health.

This clone was picked up many times. The read ends 3 residues before the CDR3 terminus; that terminus is restored from the germline J gene. The chain joins TRBV30 to TRBJ2-3, with D possibly being TRBD2 (6 bases). There are 14 residues in the CDR3. V shed 2 bases and J shed 0 bases, with 9 bases lying between them. Germline V gene data show CDR1 as GTSNPN and CDR2 as SVGIG (reference sequence). CDR3 sequence reads: CAWSWAGSTDTQYF. The sequenced part of the CDR3 DNA is TGTGCCTGGAGTTGGGCGGGGAGCACAGATACG.

This clone was observed at least ten times. One junction end disagrees with the germline gene, perhaps due to a read error. The read gets to within 3 residues of the CDR3 end, and the germline J gene fills in the rest. The chain employs TRBV19 and TRBJ1-2; 12 bases line up with TRBD1. The CDR3 consists of 14 residues. CDR1 and CDR2 (germline): LNHDA, SQIVND (reference sequence). The sequenced part of the CDR3 DNA is TGTGTCAGTGAAACCGGGACAGGGGGCAGTGGC. Protein: CVSETGTGGSG. The whole CDR3 protein is CVSETGTGGSGYTF. Supplemented by reference TRBV19 and TRBJ1-2, the full variable domain reads DGGITQSPKYLFRKEGQNVTLSCEQNLNHDAMYWYRQDPGQGLRLIYYSQIVNDFQKGDIAEGYSVSREKKESFPLTVTSAQKNPTAFYLCVSETGTGGSGYTFGSGTRLTVV.

This clone was recorded at least ten times. The read ends 3 residues shy of where the CDR3 ends; the end is completed using the germline J gene. The chain couples TRBV20-1 to TRBJ2-7; TRBD2 aligns across 7 bases. Germline-derived CDR1 and CDR2 are DFQATT and SNEGSKA (reference sequence). With V trimmed by 3 bases and J by 2 bases, 4 bases remained unmatched. CDR3 size: 13 residues. The CDR3 protein is CSAREGLAYEQYF. Partial CDR3 DNA: TGCAGTGCTAGGGAAGGACTAGCCTACGAG.

Ten or more counts support this clone. Sequencing ends 3 residues short of the CDR3 end; the germline J gene provides the rest. The V and J genes are TRBV19 and TRBJ2-2; TRBD2 is a possible D gene (6 bases). Germline-derived CDR1 and CDR2 are LNHDA and SQIVND (reference sequence). The CDR3 is 16 residues long. The V and J ends lost 3 bases and 0 bases respectively, with 11 bases between them. The CDR3 loop is CASSILAVPNTGELFF. CDR3 bases read: TGTGCCAGTAGTATCTTAGCGGTTCCGAACACCGGGGAG.

In this sample, this clone turned up a few times. Sequence at one end of the junction differs from germline and may be a read error. From the germline J gene comes the end of the CDR3, since the read stops 3 residues before it. V usage is TRBV18 and J usage is TRBJ2-2, with TRBD1 identical over 7 bases. Germline CDR1 KGHSH, CDR2 LQKENI. This CDR3 comprises 17 residues. The CDR3 bases that were read are TGTGCCAGCTCGCCACCTACTGACAGAACAGGGGCCAACGTG. It yields the protein CASSPPTDRTGANV. Given in full, the CDR3 is CASSPPTDRTGANVLFF. The complete variable domain, with remaining parts taken from reference TRBV18 and TRBJ2-2, reads NAGVMQNPRHLVRRRGQEARLRCSPMKGHSHVYWYRQLPEEGLKFMVYLQKENIIDESGMPKERFSAEFPKEGPSILRIQQVVRGDSAAYFCASSPPTDRTGANVLFFGEGSRLTVL.

This clone showed up many times. The CDR3 goes on 3 residues after the read ends, and that part is filled in from the germline J gene. The chain employs TRBV6-4 and TRBJ2-3, with D hard to call. CDR3 length: 14 amino acids. V was shortened by 0 bases and J by 3 bases, with 7 bases between the two germline ends. The germline V gene has CDR1 MRHNA and CDR2 SNTAGT. The part of the CDR3 DNA that was read is TGTGCCAGCAGTGACTCGGTAGAGACAGATACG. It is translated as CASSDSVETDT. The whole CDR3 sequence is CASSDSVETDTQYF.

In this sample, this clone turned up many times. The read terminates 3 residues ahead of where the CDR3 ends, so the germline J gene completes it. The genes are TRBV14 and TRBJ2-5; 8 positions match TRBD2. This CDR3 contains 14 residues. The germline gives CDR1 SGHDN, CDR2 FVKESK. The junction had 0 bases not matched to a gene; V was cut back by 1 base and J by 2 bases. The DNA read from the CDR3 is TGTGCCAGCAGCCAAGTAGCGGGGCAAGAGACC. Its translation: CASSQVAGQET. The entire CDR3 reads CASSQVAGQETQYF. Based on the CDR3 plus reference TRBV14 and TRBJ2-5, the full variable domain is EAGVTQFPSHSVIEKGQTVTLRCDPISGHDNLYWYRRVMGKEIKFLLHFVKESKQDESGMPNNRFLAERTGGTYSTLKVQPAELEDSGVYFCASSQVAGQETQYFGPGTRLLVL.

This clone was seen at least ten times. The read halts 3 residues ahead of the CDR3 end, with the missing end drawn from the germline J gene. This rearrangement joins TRBV6-1 to TRBJ1-6, with D unclear. V gave up 1 base and J gave up 11 bases, with 12 bases separating them. The CDR3 has 14 residues. From germline, CDR1 is MNHNS and CDR2 SASEGT. CDR3 DNA, as far as it was read: TGTGCCAGCAGTGAAGGAGGCGCAGGCACACCC. Protein sequence: CASSEGGAGTP. The whole CDR3 region reads CASSEGGAGTPLHF.

In this sample, this clone turned up many times. Coverage ceases 3 residues before the CDR3 finishes, and the germline J gene fills in the end. V and J are TRBV14 and TRBJ2-5; 8 nucleotides match TRBD1. V shed 3 bases, J shed 4 bases, and the junction held 1 base outside the gene matches. The germline V gene encodes CDR1 SGHDN and CDR2 FVKESK. CDR3 length: 13 residues. The CDR3 sequence is CASSQDRVETQYF. The covered CDR3 bases are TGTGCCAGCAGCCAGGACAGGGTAGAGACC.

This clone was found many times. The CDR3 is cut off 3 residues early in the read; its end comes from the germline J gene. The chain combines TRBV12-3 or TRBV12-4 with TRBJ2-7; 12 bases match TRBD2. The length of the CDR3 is 14 residues. J was trimmed by 6 bases and V by 7 bases; bases with no gene match: 7. This CDR3 reads CASTQGLAGVEQYF. The covered CDR3 bases are TGTGCCAGCACCCAGGGACTAGCGGGTGTCGAG.

This clone was seen ten or more times. The observed sequence ends 3 residues before the CDR3 terminus, with the missing tail filled in from the germline J gene. The chain employs TRBV19 and TRBJ1-1; maybe TRBD1 (5 bases). The CDR3 covers 15 residues. Trimming removed 3 bases at V and 1 base at J, with 12 bases between. Germline-derived CDR1 and CDR2 are LNHDA and SQIVND (reference sequence). The sequenced part of the CDR3 DNA is TGTGCCAGTAGTATCCAGGGTGGAAAGAACACTGAA. Translating it yields CASSIQGGKNTE. The complete CDR3 reads CASSIQGGKNTEAFF.

This clone was picked up many times. Sequencing ends 3 residues short of the CDR3 end; the germline J gene provides the rest. This chain joins TRBV18 and TRBJ2-5; 7 bases are a match to TRBD2. V lost 3 bases and J lost 2; bases outside the gene matches: 9. Germline values: CDR1 KGHSH, CDR2 LQKENI. This CDR3 comprises 16 residues. The CDR3 is CASSPSTELAQETQYF. The sequenced part of the CDR3 DNA is TGTGCCAGCTCACCTTCGACGGAACTAGCGCAAGAGACC.

At least ten counts were recorded for this clone. The read is 3 residues too short to cover the CDR3 end, so that end is filled in from the germline J gene. The V gene is TRBV2, the J gene TRBJ1-5; D uncertain. Germline V gives CDR1 SNHLY, CDR2 FYNNEI. The germline V and J ends were trimmed by 8 bases and 5 bases, with 16 bases remaining between them. The CDR3 is made up of 14 amino acids. The CDR3 loop reads CASGRTQSDQPQHF. The sequenced CDR3 bases are TGTGCCAGCGGTAGGACTCAATCGGATCAGCCC.

This clone was observed a handful of times. The CDR3 end is not reached by the read, which stops 3 residues before it; the germline J gene fills it in. The chain combines TRBV19 with TRBJ1-1; no reliable D call. CDR1 and CDR2 (germline): LNHDA, SQIVND (reference sequence). The CDR3 runs 14 residues. The CDR3 DNA, read in part, is TGTGCCAGTAGTAAAGAAGCGGGTGGAGAGACC. Its translation is CASSKEAGGET. The full CDR3 is CASSKEAGGETAFF.

This clone was observed many times. Sequencing ends 3 residues short of the CDR3 end; the germline J gene provides the rest. The chain joins TRBV14 to TRBJ1-2; a weak D match, TRBD1 (6 bases). Germline V gene sequence: CDR1 SGHDN, CDR2 FVKESK. CDR3 size: 13 residues. CDR3 DNA, as far as it was read: TGTGCCAGCAGTACAGGGAACCAATTCGGC. Protein: CASSTGNQFG. The entire CDR3 sequence reads CASSTGNQFGYTF.

Ten or more counts support this clone. The CDR3 spells CASSSGGNTGELFF. The sequenced part of the CDR3 DNA is TGTGCCAGCAGCTCCGGCGGGAACACCGGGGAG. The genes are TRBV7-9 and TRBJ2-2; D unclear. The read halts 3 residues ahead of the CDR3 end, with the missing end drawn from the germline J gene. Trimming left V 4 bases short and J 1 base short, with 7 bases between. This CDR3 spans 14 amino acids. The germline V gene has CDR1 SEHNR and CDR2 FQNEAQ (reference sequence).

This clone has a handful of counts. The read finishes 3 residues shy of the CDR3 end, and the germline J gene is used to complete it. This chain connects TRBV5-3 to TRBJ1-2; 10 bases match TRBD1. TRBV5-3 is reported as an ORF; its role is uncertain. Trimming took 4 bases from V and 2 from J; bases not matched to a gene: 17. CDR3 length equals 19 residues. CDR3 bases read: TGTGCCAGAAGCGAAATAAACCGGGACAGGGGAAGGGTCAACTATGGC. It yields the protein CARSEINRDRGRVNYG. The whole CDR3 region reads CARSEINRDRGRVNYGYTF.

This clone was seen at least ten times. The read comes to an end 3 residues before the CDR3 does, leaving the germline J gene to fill in the end. This sequence joins TRBV4-1 and TRBJ2-7, with 8 positions matching TRBD1. The junction had 13 bases not matched to a gene; V was cut back by 4 bases and J by 5 bases. This CDR3 has 16 amino acids. In germline, CDR1 is MGHRA, CDR2 YSYEKL. The CDR3 sequence: CASSPRDRTGYNEQYF. Partial CDR3 DNA: TGCGCCAGCAGCCCCCGAGACAGGACAGGGTATAACGAG.